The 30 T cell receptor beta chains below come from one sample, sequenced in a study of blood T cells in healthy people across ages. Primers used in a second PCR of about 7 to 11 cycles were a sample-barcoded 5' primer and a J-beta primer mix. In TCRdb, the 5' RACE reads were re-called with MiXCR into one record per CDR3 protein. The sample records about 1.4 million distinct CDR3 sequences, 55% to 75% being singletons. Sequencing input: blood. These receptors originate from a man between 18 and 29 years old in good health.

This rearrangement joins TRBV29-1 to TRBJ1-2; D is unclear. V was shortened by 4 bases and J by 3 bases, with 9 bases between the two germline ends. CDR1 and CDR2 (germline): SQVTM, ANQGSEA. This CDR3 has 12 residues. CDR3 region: CSVVGRDYGYTF. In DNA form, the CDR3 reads TGCAGCGTTGTGGGTCGGGACTATGGCTACACCTTC.

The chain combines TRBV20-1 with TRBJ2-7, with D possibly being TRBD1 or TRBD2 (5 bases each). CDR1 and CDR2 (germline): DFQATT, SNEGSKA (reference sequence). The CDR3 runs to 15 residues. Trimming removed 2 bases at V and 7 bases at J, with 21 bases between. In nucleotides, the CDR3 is TGCAGTGCTAGAAGCGGACGGGACCTGATCGAGGAGCAGTACTTC. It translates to CSARSGRDLIEEQYF.

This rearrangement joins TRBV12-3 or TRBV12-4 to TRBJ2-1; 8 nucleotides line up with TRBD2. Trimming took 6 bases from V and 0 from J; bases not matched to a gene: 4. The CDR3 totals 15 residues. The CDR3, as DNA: TGTGCCAGCAGCCTACTAGCGGCCTCCTACAATGAGCAGTTCTTC. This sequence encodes CASSLLAASYNEQFF.

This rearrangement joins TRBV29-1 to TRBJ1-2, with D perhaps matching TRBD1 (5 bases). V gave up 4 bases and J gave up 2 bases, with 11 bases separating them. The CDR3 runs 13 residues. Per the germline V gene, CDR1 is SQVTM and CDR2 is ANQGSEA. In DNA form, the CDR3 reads TGCAGCGTTGTTGGGGCGGGCAACTATGGCTACACCTTC. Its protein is CSVVGAGNYGYTF.

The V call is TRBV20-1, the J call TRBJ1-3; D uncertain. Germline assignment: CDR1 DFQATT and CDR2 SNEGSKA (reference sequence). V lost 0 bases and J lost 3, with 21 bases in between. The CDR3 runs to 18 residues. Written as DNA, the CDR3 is TGCAGTGCTAGAGACTCACTCAGGCAGGCGGCGATTGGAAACACCATATATTTT. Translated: CSARDSLRQAAIGNTIYF.

Here the CDR3 reads CASTQRGRTEAFF. CDR3 DNA sequence: TGTGCCAGCACTCAACGGGGGCGGACTGAAGCTTTCTTT. The chain links TRBV6-2 or TRBV6-3 to TRBJ1-1; a possible D gene is TRBD1 (6 bases). The CDR3 is 13 residues long. The V gene lost 7 bases and the J gene lost 5 bases, with 14 bases spanning the gap. Germline values: CDR1 MNHEY, CDR2 SVGEGT.

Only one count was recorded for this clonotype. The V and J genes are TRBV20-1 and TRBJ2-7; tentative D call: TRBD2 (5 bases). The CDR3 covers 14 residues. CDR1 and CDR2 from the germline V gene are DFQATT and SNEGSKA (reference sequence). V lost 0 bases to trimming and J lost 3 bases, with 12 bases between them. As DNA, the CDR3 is TGCAGTGCTAGAGAGGATAGGACTGGCTACGAGCAGTACTTC. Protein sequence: CSAREDRTGYEQYF.

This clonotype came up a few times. The CDR3 sequence: CASSQTGQSYEQYF. The CDR3 nucleotides read TGCGCCAGCAGCCAAACGGGACAGTCCTACGAGCAGTACTTC. The V call is TRBV4-1, the J call TRBJ2-7, with 7 positions matching TRBD1. The V and J ends lost 2 bases and 1 base, in that order; junction bases with no gene match: 2. The germline V gene has CDR1 MGHRA and CDR2 YSYEKL. The CDR3 is 14 amino acids.

CDR3 residues: CASSLGLGIDTQYF. Here the CDR3 DNA reads TGCGCCAGCAGCCTCGGACTAGGGATAGATACGCAGTATTTT. The chain is built from TRBV5-1 and TRBJ2-3; TRBD2 agrees at 7 bases. V lost 4 bases, J lost 5 bases, and 7 bases stayed unmatched. The germline V gene encodes CDR1 SGHRS and CDR2 YFSETQ. This CDR3 has 14 residues. The whole variable domain, remainder taken from reference TRBV5-1 and TRBJ2-3, is KAGVTQTPRYLIKTRGQQVTLSCSPISGHRSVSWYQQTPGQGLQFLFEYFSETQRNKGNFPGRFSGRQFSNSRSEMNVSTLELGDSALYLCASSLGLGIDTQYFGPGTRLTVL.

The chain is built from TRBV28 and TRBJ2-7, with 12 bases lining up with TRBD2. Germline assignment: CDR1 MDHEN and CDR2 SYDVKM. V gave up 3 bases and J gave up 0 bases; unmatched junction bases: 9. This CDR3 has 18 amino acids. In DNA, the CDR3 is TGTGCCAGCAGTTTGCCCTATCGACTAGCGGGGGCCTCCTACGAGCAGTACTTC. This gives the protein CASSLPYRLAGASYEQYF.

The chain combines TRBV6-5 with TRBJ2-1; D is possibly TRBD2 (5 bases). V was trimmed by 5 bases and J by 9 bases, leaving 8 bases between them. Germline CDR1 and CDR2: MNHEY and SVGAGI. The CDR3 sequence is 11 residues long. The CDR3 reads CASSGGGEQFF. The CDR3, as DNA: TGTGCCAGCAGTGGCGGAGGTGAGCAGTTCTTC.

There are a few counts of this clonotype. DNA of the CDR3: TGTGCCATCAGTGCCACACAGGGTCCCAATAGCAATCAGCCCCAGCATTTT. Translated, it gives CAISATQGPNSNQPQHF. The rearrangement joins TRBV10-3 to TRBJ1-5, with D possibly TRBD1 on 6 matching bases. With 4 bases removed from V and 0 bases from J, the gap between germline ends came to 16 bases. The CDR3 covers 17 residues. Germline assignment: CDR1 ENHRY and CDR2 SYGVKD.

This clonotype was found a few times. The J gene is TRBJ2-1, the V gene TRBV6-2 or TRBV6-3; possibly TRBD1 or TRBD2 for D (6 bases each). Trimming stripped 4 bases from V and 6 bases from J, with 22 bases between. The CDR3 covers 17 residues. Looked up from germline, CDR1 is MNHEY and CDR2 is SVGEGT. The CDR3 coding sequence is TGTGCCAGCAGTTCCCGCTCGGGGGCCCTCCTTTTCAATGAGCAGTTCTTC. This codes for CASSSRSGALLFNEQFF.

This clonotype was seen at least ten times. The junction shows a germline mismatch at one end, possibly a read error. The CDR3 is CASSLALGEQYF. The DNA for the CDR3 is TGTGCCAGCAGCTTAGCGCTGGGGGAGCAGTACTTC. J is TRBJ2-5 and V is TRBV5-1; either TRBD1 or TRBD2 may supply D (5 bases each). The germline V gene encodes CDR1 SGHRS and CDR2 YFSETQ. The CDR3 consists of 12 residues.

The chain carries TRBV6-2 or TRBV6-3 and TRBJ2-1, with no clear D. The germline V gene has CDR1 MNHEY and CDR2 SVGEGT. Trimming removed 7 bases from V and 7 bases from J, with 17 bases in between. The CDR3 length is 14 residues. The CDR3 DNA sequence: TGTGCCAGCAACATACATGGGCTGGGGAATGAGCAGTTCTTC. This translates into CASNIHGLGNEQFF.

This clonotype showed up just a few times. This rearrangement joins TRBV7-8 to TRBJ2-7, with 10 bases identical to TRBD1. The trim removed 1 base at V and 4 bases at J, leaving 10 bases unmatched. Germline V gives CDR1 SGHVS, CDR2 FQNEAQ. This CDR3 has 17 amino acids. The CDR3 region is CASSLGGVTGGSYEQYF. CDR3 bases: TGTGCCAGCAGCTTAGGGGGGGTGACAGGGGGCTCGTACGAGCAGTACTTC.

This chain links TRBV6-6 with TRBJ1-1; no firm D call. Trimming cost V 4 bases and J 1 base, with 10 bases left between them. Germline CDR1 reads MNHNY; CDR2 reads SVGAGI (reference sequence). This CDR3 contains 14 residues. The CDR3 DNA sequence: TGTGCCAGCAGTTTTGACAAACCGAACACTGAAGCTTTCTTT. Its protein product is CASSFDKPNTEAFF.

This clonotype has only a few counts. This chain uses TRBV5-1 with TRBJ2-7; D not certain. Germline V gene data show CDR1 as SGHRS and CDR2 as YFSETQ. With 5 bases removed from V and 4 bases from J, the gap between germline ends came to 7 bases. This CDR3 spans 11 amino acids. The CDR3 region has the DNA TGCGCCAGCAGGGCGGAATACGAGCAGTACTTC. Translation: CASRAEYEQYF.

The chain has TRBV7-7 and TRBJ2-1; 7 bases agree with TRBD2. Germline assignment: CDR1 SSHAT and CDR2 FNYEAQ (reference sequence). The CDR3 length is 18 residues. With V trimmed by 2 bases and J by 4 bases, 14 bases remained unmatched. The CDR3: CASSLSRSSGGLYNEQFF. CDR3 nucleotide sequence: TGTGCCAGCAGCTTATCCAGGTCGTCGGGAGGCCTATACAATGAGCAGTTCTTC.

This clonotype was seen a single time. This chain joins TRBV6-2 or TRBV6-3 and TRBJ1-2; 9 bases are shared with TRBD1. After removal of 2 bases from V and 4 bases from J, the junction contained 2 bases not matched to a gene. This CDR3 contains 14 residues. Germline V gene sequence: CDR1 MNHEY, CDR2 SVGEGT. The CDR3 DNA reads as TGTGCCAGCAGTTACCGGACAGGGGCCTATGGCTACACCTTC. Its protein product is CASSYRTGAYGYTF.

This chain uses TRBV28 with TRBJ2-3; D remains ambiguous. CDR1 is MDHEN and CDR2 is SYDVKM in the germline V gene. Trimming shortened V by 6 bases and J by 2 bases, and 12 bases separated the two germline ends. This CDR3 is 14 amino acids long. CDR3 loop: CASRSLPHTDTQYF. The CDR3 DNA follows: TGTGCCAGCAGGTCACTGCCTCACACAGATACGCAGTATTTT. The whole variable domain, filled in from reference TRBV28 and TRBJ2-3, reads DVKVTQSSRYLVKRTGEKVFLECVQDMDHENMFWYRQDPGLGLRLIYFSYDVKMKEKGDIPEGYSVSREKKERFSLILESASTNQTSMYLCASRSLPHTDTQYFGPGTRLTVL.

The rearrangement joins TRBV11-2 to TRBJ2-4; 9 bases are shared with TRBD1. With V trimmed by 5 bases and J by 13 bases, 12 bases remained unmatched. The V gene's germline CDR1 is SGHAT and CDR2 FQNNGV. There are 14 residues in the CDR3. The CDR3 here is CASSPSGTGFRQYF. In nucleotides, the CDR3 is TGTGCCAGCAGCCCCTCCGGGACAGGGTTTAGGCAGTACTTC.

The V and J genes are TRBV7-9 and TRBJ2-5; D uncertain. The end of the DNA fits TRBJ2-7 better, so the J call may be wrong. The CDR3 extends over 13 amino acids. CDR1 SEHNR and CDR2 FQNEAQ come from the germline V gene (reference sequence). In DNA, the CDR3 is TGTGCCAGCAGCTTCTCGGAAATCGGCGAGCAGTACTTC. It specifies CASSFSEIGEQYF.

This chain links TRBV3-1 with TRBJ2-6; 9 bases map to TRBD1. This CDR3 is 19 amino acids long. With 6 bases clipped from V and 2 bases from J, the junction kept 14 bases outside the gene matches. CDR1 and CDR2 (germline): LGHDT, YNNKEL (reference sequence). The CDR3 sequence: CASSPEWGQGTPGANVLTF. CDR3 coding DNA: TGTGCCAGCAGTCCAGAGTGGGGACAGGGAACCCCTGGGGCCAACGTCCTGACTTTC.

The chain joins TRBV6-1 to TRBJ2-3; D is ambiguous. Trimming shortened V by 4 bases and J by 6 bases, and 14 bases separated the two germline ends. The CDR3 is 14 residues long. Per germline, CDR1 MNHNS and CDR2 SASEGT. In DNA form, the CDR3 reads TGTGCCAGCAGTGGGGTCGCAGTGTTGGATACGCAGTATTTT. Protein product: CASSGVAVLDTQYF.

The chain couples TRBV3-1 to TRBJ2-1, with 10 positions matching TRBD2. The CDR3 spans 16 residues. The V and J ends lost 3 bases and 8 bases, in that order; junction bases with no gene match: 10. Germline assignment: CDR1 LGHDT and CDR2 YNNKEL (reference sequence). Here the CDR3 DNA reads TGTGCCAGCAGCCACTTACTAGCGGGAATTGTTGATGAGCAGTTCTTC. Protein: CASSHLLAGIVDEQFF.

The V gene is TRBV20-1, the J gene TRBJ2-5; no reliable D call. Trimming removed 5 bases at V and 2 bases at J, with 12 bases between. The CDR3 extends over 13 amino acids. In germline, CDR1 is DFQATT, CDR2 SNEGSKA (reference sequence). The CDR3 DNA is TGCAGTGCTTATAAGAGTAGTCAAGAGACCCAGTACTTC. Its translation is CSAYKSSQETQYF.

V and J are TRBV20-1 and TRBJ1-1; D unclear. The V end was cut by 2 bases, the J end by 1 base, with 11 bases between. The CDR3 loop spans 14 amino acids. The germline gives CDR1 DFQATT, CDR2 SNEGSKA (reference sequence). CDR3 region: CSARQILTNTEAFF. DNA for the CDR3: TGCAGTGCTAGACAGATCCTCACGAACACTGAAGCTTTCTTT.

For the CDR3, the DNA is TGTGCCAGCAGCGCCCGGGACGAGCGGGAGGGCATGGAGACCCAGTACTTC. It yields the protein CASSARDEREGMETQYF. The V gene is TRBV21-1, the J gene TRBJ2-7; the table's D call, TRBD2, has no DNA check behind it. TRBJ2-5 explains the end of the DNA better; the J call may be wrong. TRBV21-1 has pseudogene status. This CDR3 region has 17 residues.

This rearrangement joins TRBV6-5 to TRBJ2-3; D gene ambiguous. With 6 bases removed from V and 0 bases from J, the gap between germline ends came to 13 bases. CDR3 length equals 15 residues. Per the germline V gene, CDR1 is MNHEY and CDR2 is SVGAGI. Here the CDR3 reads CASRPTQASTDTQYF. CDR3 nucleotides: TGTGCCAGCAGACCGACACAAGCTAGCACAGATACGCAGTATTTT.